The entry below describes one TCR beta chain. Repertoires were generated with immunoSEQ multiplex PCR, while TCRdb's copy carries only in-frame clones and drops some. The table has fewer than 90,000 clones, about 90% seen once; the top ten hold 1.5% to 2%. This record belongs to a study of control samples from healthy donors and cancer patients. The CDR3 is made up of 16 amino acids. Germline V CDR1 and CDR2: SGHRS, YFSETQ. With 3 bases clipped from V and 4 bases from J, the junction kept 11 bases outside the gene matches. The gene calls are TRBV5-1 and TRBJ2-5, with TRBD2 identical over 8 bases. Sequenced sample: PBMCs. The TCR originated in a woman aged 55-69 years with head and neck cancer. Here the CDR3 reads CASSSEREMFVETQYF. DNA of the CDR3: TGCGCCAGCAGCTCAGAGCGGGAGATGTTTGTAGAGACCCAGTACTTC.